This TCR beta chain was obtained from a study of beta chain features in type 1 diabetes. Every bit of the isolated RNA underwent reverse transcription, so sequencing read expressed TCRB transcripts. A few million reads were obtained on average from naive, central memory and regulatory T cell samples. The assay was immunoSEQ multiplex PCR, and TCRdb's table has in-frame clones only and misses some. Seen here are approximately 360,000 clones, approximately 12% observed once, and the top ten hold over 0.008%. CDR3 size: 15 residues. Germline V gives CDR1 GTSNPN, CDR2 SVGIG (reference sequence). The germline V and J ends were trimmed by 0 bases and 0 bases, with 9 bases remaining between them. Study-wide points: Moderate yet significant TCRB CDR3 shortening was seen in Type 1 diabetes patients in all four CD4+ subsets. Whether HLA type influences TCRB rearrangement remained unresolved here.

This clone was recorded a few times. Its antigen remains unidentified. Every sorted population was more than 95% pure. This TCR came from a woman younger than 35 with type 1 diabetes. The V and J genes are TRBV30 and TRBJ1-3; the D gene is possibly TRBD1 (5 bases). The sequenced sample was naive CD4+ T cells from blood. CDR3 sequence: CAWSVRQSSGNTIYF. CDR3 nucleotides: TGTGCCTGGAGTGTAAGACAGAGCTCTGGAAACACCATATATTTT.